This T cell receptor beta chain was identified in a study of T cells in Graves' hyperthyroidism and ophthalmopathy. Study findings and constraints: Through a model of 13 V-J features, ophthalmopathy was separated from stable hyperthyroidism. Before onset, by a median of approximately 6.2 months, the model predicted ophthalmopathy.

Researchers amplified the TCR beta CDR3 regions from RNA transcripts. The TCR CDR3 first-round RT-PCR relied on the HTBI primer set. MiXCR was run by TCRdb on the multiplex PCR reads, yielding one entry per CDR3 protein. The sample consists of 530,000 or so distinct CDR3 sequences, roughly 25% of them appearing once. The V end lost 4 bases, the J end lost 3 bases, and 19 bases lay between the germline ends. Germline V CDR1 and CDR2: MNHEY, SVGAGI. The CDR3 extends over 16 amino acids. This clonotype was observed many times. The antigen is not known. This chain joins TRBV6-5 and TRBJ2-7, with D possibly matching TRBD2 (7 bases). This TCR was sampled from a woman in her twenties or thirties with Graves' ophthalmopathy. Sequenced: blood. The CDR3 protein is CASSLLLGGGDYEQYF. CDR3 DNA: TGTGCCAGCAGTTTACTTCTAGGGGGAGGGGACTACGAGCAGTACTTC.